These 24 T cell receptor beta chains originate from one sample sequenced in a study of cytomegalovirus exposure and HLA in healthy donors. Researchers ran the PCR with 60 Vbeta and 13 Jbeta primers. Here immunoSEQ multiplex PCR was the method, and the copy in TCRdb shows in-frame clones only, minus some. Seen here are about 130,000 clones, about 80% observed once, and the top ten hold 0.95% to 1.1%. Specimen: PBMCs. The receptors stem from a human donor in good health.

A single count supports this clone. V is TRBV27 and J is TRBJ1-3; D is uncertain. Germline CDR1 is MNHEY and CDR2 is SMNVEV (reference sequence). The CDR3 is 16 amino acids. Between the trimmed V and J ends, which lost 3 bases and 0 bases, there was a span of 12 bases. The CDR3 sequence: CASSFSLQSSGNTIYF. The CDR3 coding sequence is TGTGCCAGCAGTTTCTCCCTACAGAGCTCTGGAAACACCATATATTTT.

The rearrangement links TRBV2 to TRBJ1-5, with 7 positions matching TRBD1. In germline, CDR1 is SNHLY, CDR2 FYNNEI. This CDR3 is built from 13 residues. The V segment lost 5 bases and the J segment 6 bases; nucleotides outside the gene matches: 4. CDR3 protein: CASSNDRAQPQHF. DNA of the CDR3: TGTGCCAGCAGTAACGACAGGGCTCAGCCCCAGCATTTT.

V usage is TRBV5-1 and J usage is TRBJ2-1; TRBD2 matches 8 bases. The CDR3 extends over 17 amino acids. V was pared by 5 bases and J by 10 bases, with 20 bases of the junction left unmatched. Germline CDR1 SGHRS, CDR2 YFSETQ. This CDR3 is CASSLIREGTYWGEQFF. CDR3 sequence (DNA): TGCGCCAGCAGTCTGATTCGGGAGGGAACGTATTGGGGCGAGCAGTTCTTC.

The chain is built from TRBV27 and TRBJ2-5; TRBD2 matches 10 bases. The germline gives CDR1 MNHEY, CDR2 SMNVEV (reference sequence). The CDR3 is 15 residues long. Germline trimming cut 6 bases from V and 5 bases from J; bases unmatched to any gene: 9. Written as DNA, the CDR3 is TGTGCCAGCAGCCCTGGACTAGCGGACGGGGAGACCCAGTACTTC. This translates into CASSPGLADGETQYF.

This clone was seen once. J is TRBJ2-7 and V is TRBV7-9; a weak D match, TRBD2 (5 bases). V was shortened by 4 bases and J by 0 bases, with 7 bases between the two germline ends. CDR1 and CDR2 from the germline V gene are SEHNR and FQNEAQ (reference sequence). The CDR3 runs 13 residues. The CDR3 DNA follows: TGTGCCAGCAGCTCAGAGGGCTCCTACGAGCAGTACTTC. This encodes CASSSEGSYEQYF.

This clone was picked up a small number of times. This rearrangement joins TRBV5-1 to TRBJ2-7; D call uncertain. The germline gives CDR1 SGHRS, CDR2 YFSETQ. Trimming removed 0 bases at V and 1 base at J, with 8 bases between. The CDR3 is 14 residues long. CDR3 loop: CASSLGAISYEQYF. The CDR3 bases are TGCGCCAGCAGCTTGGGTGCGATTTCCTACGAGCAGTACTTC.

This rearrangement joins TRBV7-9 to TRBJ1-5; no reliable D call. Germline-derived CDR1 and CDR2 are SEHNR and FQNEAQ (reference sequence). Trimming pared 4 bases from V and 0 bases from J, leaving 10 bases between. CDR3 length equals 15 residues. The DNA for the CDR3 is TGTGCCAGCAGCTCAACGGCGGGTAGCAATCAGCCCCAGCATTTT. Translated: CASSSTAGSNQPQHF.

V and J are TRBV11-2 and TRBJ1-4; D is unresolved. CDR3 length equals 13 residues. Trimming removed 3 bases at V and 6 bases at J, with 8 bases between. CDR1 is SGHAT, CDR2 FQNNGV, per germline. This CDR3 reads CASSLGPDEKLFF. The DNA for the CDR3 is TGTGCCAGCAGCTTGGGCCCGGATGAAAAACTGTTTTTT.

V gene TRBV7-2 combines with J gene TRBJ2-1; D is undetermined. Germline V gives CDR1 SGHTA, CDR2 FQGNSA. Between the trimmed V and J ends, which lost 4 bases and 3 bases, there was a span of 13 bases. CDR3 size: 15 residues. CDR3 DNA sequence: TGTGCCAGCAGCTCTCAAGTGGGCTACTACAATGAGCAGTTCTTC. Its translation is CASSSQVGYYNEQFF.

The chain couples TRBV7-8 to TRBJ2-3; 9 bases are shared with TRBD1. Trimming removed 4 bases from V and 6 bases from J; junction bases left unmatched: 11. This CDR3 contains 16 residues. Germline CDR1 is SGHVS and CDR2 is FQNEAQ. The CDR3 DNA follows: TGTGCCAGCAGCTCGGACAGGGGCCAAGCGTTGGATACGCAGTATTTT. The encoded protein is CASSSDRGQALDTQYF.

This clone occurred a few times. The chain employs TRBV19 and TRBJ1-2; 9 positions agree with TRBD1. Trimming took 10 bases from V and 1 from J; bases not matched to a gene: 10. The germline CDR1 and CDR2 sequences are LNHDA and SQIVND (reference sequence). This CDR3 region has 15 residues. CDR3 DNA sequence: TGTGCCATCAAGGCGGGGACAGGGAATAACTATGGCTACACCTTC. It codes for CAIKAGTGNNYGYTF.

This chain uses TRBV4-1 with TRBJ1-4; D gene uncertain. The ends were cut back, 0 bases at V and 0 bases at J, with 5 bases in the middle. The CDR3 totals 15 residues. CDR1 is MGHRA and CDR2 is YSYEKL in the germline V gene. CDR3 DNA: TGCGCCAGCAGCCAAGAAACTGCAACTAATGAAAAACTGTTTTTT. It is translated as CASSQETATNEKLFF.

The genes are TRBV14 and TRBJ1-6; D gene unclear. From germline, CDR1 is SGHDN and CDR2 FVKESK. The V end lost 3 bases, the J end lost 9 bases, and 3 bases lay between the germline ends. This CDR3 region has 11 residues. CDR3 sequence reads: CASSHSSPLHF. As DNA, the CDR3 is TGTGCCAGCAGCCATAGTTCACCCCTCCACTTT.

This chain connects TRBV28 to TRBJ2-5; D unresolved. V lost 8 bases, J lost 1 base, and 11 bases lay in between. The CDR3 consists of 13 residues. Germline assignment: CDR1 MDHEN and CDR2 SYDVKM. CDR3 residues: CASGPWSQETQYF. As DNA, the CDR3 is TGTGCCAGCGGCCCCTGGTCCCAAGAGACCCAGTACTTC.

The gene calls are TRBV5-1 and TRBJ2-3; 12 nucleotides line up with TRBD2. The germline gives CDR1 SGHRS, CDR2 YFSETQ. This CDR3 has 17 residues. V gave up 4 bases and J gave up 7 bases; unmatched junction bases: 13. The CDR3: CASSRSLLAGGENTQYF. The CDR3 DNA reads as TGCGCCAGCAGCCGCTCCTTACTAGCGGGGGGTGAAAATACGCAGTATTTT. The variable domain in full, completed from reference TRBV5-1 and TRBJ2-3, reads KAGVTQTPRYLIKTRGQQVTLSCSPISGHRSVSWYQQTPGQGLQFLFEYFSETQRNKGNFPGRFSGRQFSNSRSEMNVSTLELGDSALYLCASSRSLLAGGENTQYFGPGTRLTVL.

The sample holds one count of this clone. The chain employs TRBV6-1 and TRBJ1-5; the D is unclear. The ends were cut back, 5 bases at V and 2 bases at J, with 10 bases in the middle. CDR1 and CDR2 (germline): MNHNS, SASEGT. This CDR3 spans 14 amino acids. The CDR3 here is CASSSDGGNQPQHF. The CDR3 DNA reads TGTGCCAGCAGTTCCGACGGAGGCAATCAGCCCCAGCATTTT.

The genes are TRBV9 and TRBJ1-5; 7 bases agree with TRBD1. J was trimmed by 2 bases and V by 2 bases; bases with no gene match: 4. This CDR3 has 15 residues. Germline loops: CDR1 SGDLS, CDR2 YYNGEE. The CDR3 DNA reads TGTGCCAGCAGCGTCGCCGGGACAGGCAATCAGCCCCAGCATTTT. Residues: CASSVAGTGNQPQHF.

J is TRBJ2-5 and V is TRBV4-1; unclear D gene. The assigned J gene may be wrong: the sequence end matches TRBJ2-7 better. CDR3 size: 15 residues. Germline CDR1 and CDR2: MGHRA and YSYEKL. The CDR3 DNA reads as TGCGCCAGCAGCCAAGGACACCCGAGCTCCTACGAGCAGTACTTC. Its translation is CASSQGHPSSYEQYF.

The CDR3 DNA reads TGTGCCAGCAGTTTTTACAGGAGTCAGGCGAACACTGAAGCTTTCTTT. This encodes CASSFYRSQANTEAFF. The V call is TRBV28, the J call TRBJ1-1; possible D gene TRBD1, 5 bases. The CDR3 is 16 residues long. The ends were cut back, 3 bases at V and 1 base at J, with 15 bases in the middle. Germline lookup yields CDR1 MDHEN and CDR2 SYDVKM.

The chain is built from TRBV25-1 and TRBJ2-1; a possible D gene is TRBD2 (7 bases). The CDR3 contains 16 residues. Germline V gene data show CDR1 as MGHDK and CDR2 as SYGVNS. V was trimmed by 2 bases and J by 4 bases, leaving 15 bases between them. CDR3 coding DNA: TGTGCCAGCAGTGAAGTTCGGGGGGCAGGTTACAATGAGCAGTTCTTC. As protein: CASSEVRGAGYNEQFF.

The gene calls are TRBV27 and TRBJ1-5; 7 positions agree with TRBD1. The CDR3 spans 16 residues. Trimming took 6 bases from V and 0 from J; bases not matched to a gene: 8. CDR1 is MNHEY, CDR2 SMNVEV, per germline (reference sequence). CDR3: CASRKLGQISNQPQHF. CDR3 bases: TGTGCCAGCAGGAAACTGGGACAGATTAGCAATCAGCCCCAGCATTTT.

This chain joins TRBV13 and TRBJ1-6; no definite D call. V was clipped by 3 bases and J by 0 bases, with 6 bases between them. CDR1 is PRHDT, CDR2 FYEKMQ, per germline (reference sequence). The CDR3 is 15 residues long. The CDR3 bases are TGTGCCAGCAGCTTTGGGAGCTCCTATAATTCACCCCTCCACTTT. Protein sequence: CASSFGSSYNSPLHF.

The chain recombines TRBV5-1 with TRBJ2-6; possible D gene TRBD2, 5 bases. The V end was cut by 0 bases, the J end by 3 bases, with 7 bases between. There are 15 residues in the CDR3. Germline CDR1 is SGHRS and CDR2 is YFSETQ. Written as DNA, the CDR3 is TGCGCCAGCAGCTTGGCCGGGATTGGGGCCAACGTCCTGACTTTC. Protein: CASSLAGIGANVLTF.

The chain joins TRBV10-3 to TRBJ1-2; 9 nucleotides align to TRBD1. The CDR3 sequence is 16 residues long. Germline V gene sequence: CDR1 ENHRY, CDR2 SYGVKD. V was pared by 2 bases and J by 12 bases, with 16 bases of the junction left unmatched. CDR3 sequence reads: CAISETPGTGTFQDTF. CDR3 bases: TGTGCCATCAGTGAGACACCCGGGACAGGGACCTTTCAGGACACCTTC.